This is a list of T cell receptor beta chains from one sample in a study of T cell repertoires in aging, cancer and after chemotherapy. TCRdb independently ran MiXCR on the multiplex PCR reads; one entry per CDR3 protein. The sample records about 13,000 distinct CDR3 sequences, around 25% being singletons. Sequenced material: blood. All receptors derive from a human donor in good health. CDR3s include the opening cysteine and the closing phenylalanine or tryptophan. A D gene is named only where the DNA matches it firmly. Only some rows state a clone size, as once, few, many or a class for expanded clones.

DNA: TGTGCCTGGAGTCGTGGGTTCCAAGAGACCCAGTACTTC
CDR3: CAWSRGFQETQYF
V: TRBV30
length: 13
D: NA
size: few
J: TRBJ2-5

DNA: TGTGCCAGCAGTTACTCGCCAGGGGAGAGATCACCCCTCCACTTT
CDR3: CASSYSPGERSPLHF
V: TRBV6-5
length: 15
D: NA
size: NA
J: TRBJ1-6

DNA: TGTGCCAGCAGTCGACGGGGGGGCGGGGACATTCAGTACTTC
CDR3: CASSRRGGGDIQYF
V: TRBV6-2/TRBV6-3
length: 14
D: TRBD2
size: few
J: TRBJ2-4

DNA: TGTGCCAGCAGCGGCGAGACAGGGAGATCCCTAACTAATGAAAAACTGTTTTTT
CDR3: CASSGETGRSLTNEKLFF
V: TRBV6-5
length: 18
D: TRBD1
size: NA
J: TRBJ1-4

DNA: TGTGCCAGCAGCGTCTCTAACGGGGGGTCGGGTGGCTACACCTTC
CDR3: CASSVSNGGSGGYTF
V: TRBV9
length: 15
D: NA
size: few
J: TRBJ1-2

DNA: TGCAGTGCTAGACCTGAAAATGAAAAACTGTTTTTT
CDR3: CSARPENEKLFF
V: TRBV20-1
length: 12
D: NA
size: few
J: TRBJ1-4

DNA: TGTGCCAGTAGTTCCTCCGCCGAGCAGTACTTC
CDR3: CASSSSAEQYF
V: TRBV19
length: 11
D: NA
size: once
J: TRBJ2-7

DNA: TGTGCCAGCAGGCCTGCAGTGCGGGGTACCTACAATGAGCAGTTCTTC
CDR3: CASRPAVRGTYNEQFF
V: TRBV6-5
length: 16
D: NA
size: NA
J: TRBJ2-1

DNA: TGTGCCATCAGTGGGGGGTTGGTCCCCGGGACTTTCCACTCCTACAATGAGCAGTTCTTC
CDR3: CAISGGLVPGTFHSYNEQFF
V: TRBV10-3
length: 20
D: NA
size: NA
J: TRBJ2-1

DNA: TGTGCCGGCAGCTCGGGCAGGGATGGGCAGCCCCAGCATTTT
CDR3: CAGSSGRDGQPQHF
V: TRBV7-2
length: 14
D: NA
size: NA
J: TRBJ1-5

DNA: TGTGCCTGTAAACCTGGATCTGGGATCGGAATGAACTCTGAAGCTTTCTTT
CDR3: CACKPGSGIGMNSEAFF
V: TRBV30
length: 17
D: NA
size: NA
J: TRBJ1-1

DNA: TGTGCCAGCAGAACTCTAGCGGGGGGCTCCATAAGCCAAGAGACCCAGTACTTC
CDR3: CASRTLAGGSISQETQYF
V: TRBV6-6
length: 18
D: TRBD2
size: few
J: TRBJ2-5

DNA: TGCGCCAGCAGCTTGGGGCAGGGGGCGAAGAACACTGAAGCTTTCTTT
CDR3: CASSLGQGAKNTEAFF
V: TRBV5-1
length: 16
D: TRBD1
size: few
J: TRBJ1-1

DNA: TGTGCCAGCAGCCCAAGGGTAGAAGCTTTCTTT
CDR3: CASSPRVEAFF
V: TRBV7-2
length: 11
D: NA
size: NA
J: TRBJ1-1

DNA: TGTGCCAGCAGCCTGGGACTAGCGGGGGGGTGGGCCACAGATACGCAGTATTTT
CDR3: CASSLGLAGGWATDTQYF
V: TRBV7-2
length: 18
D: TRBD2
size: few
J: TRBJ2-3

DNA: TGCAGTGCTAGGGAGGGACAGAGCCGATCACCCCTCCACTTT
CDR3: CSAREGQSRSPLHF
V: TRBV20-1
length: 14
D: TRBD1
size: medium-sized
J: TRBJ1-6

DNA: TGTGCCAGCAGCTCTGCTTATAGGGGGACTTACAATGAGCAGTTCTTC
CDR3: CASSSAYRGTYNEQFF
V: TRBV7-2
length: 16
D: NA
size: NA
J: TRBJ2-1

DNA: TGCAGTGGTACACAGGGGGGCAGCTCTGGGGCCAACGTCCTGACTTTC
CDR3: CSGTQGGSSGANVLTF
V: TRBV20-1
length: 16
D: TRBD1
size: NA
J: TRBJ2-6

DNA: TGCAGTGCTAGAGCGGGAGGACTAGCGGGGACTACAGATACGCAGTATTTT
CDR3: CSARAGGLAGTTDTQYF
V: TRBV20-1
length: 17
D: TRBD2
size: NA
J: TRBJ2-3

DNA: TGTGCCAGTAGTATTAAGAGGAGCGGGGGGGACTCCTACAATGAGCAGTTCTTC
CDR3: CASSIKRSGGDSYNEQFF
V: TRBV19
length: 18
D: TRBD2
size: NA
J: TRBJ2-1

DNA: TGCGCCAGCAGGACCTTGCCGGGAGGCTACACCTTC
CDR3: CASRTLPGGYTF
V: TRBV5-1
length: 12
D: NA
size: few
J: TRBJ1-2

DNA: TGTGCCAGCAGCCCCCAGGAGGTTTTCGGCAATCAGCCCCAGCATTTT
CDR3: CASSPQEVFGNQPQHF
V: TRBV12-3/TRBV12-4
length: 16
D: NA
size: NA
J: TRBJ1-5

DNA: TGCGCCAGCAGCGCTACAGGGTTTCAGCCCCAGCATTTT
CDR3: CASSATGFQPQHF
V: TRBV5-1
length: 13
D: NA
size: few
J: TRBJ1-5

DNA: TGTGCCACCAAACTTGGGAATTCGAATGAGCAGTTCTTC
CDR3: CATKLGNSNEQFF
V: TRBV27
length: 13
D: NA
size: NA
J: TRBJ2-1

DNA: TGCGCCAGCAGCCAAGACCCCGCCAAAAACATTCAGTACTTC
CDR3: CASSQDPAKNIQYF
V: TRBV4-2
length: 14
D: NA
size: once
J: TRBJ2-4

DNA: TGTGCCAGTAGTATAGCTTTTTTAGGGGTTGAAGCTTTCTTT
CDR3: CASSIAFLGVEAFF
V: TRBV19
length: 14
D: NA
size: NA
J: TRBJ1-1

DNA: TGCAGTGCTTTGGAGTTTAATGAAAAACTGTTTTTT
CDR3: CSALEFNEKLFF
V: TRBV20-1
length: 12
D: NA
size: few
J: TRBJ1-4

DNA: TGCGCCAGCAGTGAGTCGAATAGGGATAGCGAGCAGTACTTC
CDR3: CASSESNRDSEQYF
V: TRBV10-1
length: 14
D: NA
size: few
J: TRBJ2-7

DNA: TGTGCCAGCAGCTTGGCCATTGCGACAGGGGCCTCCTGGGGGACTGAAGCTTTCTTT
CDR3: CASSLAIATGASWGTEAFF
V: TRBV11-2
length: 19
D: TRBD1
size: few
J: TRBJ1-1

DNA: TGTGCCAGCAGCCCCGGACTTCTAAACACCGGGGAGCTGTTTTTT
CDR3: CASSPGLLNTGELFF
V: TRBV7-6
length: 15
D: NA
size: NA
J: TRBJ2-2

DNA: TGTGCCAGCAGCTCCCGGACCAGGGCTTACGAGCAGTACTTC
CDR3: CASSSRTRAYEQYF
V: TRBV7-9
length: 14
D: NA
size: few
J: TRBJ2-7

DNA: TGCGCCACACCTCCGGGACAGGGGTCATCCTACGAGCAGTACTTC
CDR3: CATPPGQGSSYEQYF
V: TRBV10-1
length: 15
D: TRBD1
size: few
J: TRBJ2-7